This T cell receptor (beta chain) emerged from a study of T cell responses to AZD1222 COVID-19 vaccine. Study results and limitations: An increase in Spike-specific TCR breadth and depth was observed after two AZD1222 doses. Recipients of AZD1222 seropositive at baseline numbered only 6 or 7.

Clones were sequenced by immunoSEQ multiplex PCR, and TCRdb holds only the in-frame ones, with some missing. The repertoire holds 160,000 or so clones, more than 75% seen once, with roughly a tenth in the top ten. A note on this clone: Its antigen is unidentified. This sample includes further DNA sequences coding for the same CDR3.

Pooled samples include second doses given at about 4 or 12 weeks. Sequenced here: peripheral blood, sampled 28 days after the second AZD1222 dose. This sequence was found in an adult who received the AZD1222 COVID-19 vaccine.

The CDR3 nucleotides read TGCAGCGTTGCCAGGGATAGCAATCAGCCCCAGCATTTT. Protein sequence: CSVARDSNQPQHF. This rearrangement joins TRBV29-1 to TRBJ1-5, with D possibly being TRBD1 (5 bases). The germline V gene has CDR1 SQVTM and CDR2 ANQGSEA. The CDR3 has 13 residues. Trimming cost V 4 bases and J 0 bases, with 7 bases left between them.